Listed below are T cell receptor beta chains from one sample, sequenced in a study of T-cell reconstitution after alpha-beta-depleted transplantation in children. TCRdb used MiXCR to reprocess the PCR reads, holding one entry per CDR3 protein. The sample carries 500,000 or so distinct CDR3 sequences, 32% recorded once. The sequenced sample was PBMCs from the stem cell graft donor, obtained from the stem cell graft. Every receptor here comes from a human donor who donated a stem cell graft to a child with aplastic anemia. Both conserved end residues are part of each CDR3. Fields, in order: J gene, D gene, V gene, clone size, CDR3 DNA, CDR3 protein. The D gene is left open where the match is weak. Only part of the rows carry a size: once, few, many, or a class if the clone is expanded.

>TRBJ2-2|-|TRBV20-1|-
TGCTGTGCTAGAGCTAATAACAGGAACACCGGGGAGCTGTTTTTT
CCARANNRNTGELFF
>TRBJ1-1|-|TRBV5-1|few
TGCGCCAGCAACGGAGGGCCCGAGGCTTTCTTT
CASNGGPEAFF
>TRBJ2-2|TRBD1|TRBV12-3/TRBV12-4|few
TGTGCCAGCAGACGGGGACAGGGTTACACCGGGGAGCTGTTTTTT
CASRRGQGYTGELFF
>TRBJ1-2|-|TRBV25-1|-
TGTGCCAGCAGTGAATTACACGGTGTAGGTGGCTACACCTTC
CASSELHGVGGYTF
>TRBJ2-2|TRBD1|TRBV5-1|-
TGCGCCAGCAGCTTCCGGGACAGGGAGACCGGGGAGCTGTTTTTT
CASSFRDRETGELFF
>TRBJ2-7|-|TRBV19|-
TGTGCCAGTAGTATCGGACGGAGTACCTACGAGCAGTACTTC
CASSIGRSTYEQYF
>TRBJ1-1|-|TRBV30|-
TGTGCCGGGCTGGTACAGGTTGGCACTGAAGCTTTCTTT
CAGLVQVGTEAFF
>TRBJ2-2|TRBD2|TRBV20-1|-
TGCAGTGGTAGGGAGTTGGGAGGGATGAACACCGGGGAGCTGTTTTTT
CSGRELGGMNTGELFF
>TRBJ2-4|-|TRBV4-3|-
TGCGCCAGCAGCCAAGTGTTCGGGAGTTTGAAAAACATTCAGTACTTC
CASSQVFGSLKNIQYF
>TRBJ2-1|-|TRBV30|few
TGTGCCTGGAGTGTACTGGACTACAATGAGCAGTTCTTC
CAWSVLDYNEQFF
>TRBJ1-1|-|TRBV29-1|-
TGCAGCGTAGGAACCATAAGGACACCTGAAGCTTTCTTT
CSVGTIRTPEAFF
>TRBJ2-3|TRBD2|TRBV9|-
TGTGCCAGCAGCGTGGGAGGGGCCCCCACAGATACGCAGTATTTT
CASSVGGAPTDTQYF
>TRBJ2-3|-|TRBV24-1|-
TGTGCCACCGGGGAATCTAATACGCAGTATTTT
CATGESNTQYF
>TRBJ1-2|-|TRBV5-1|-
TGCGCCAGCAGCTTGGCCGGGGGCCAAGGTCATGGCTACACCTTC
CASSLAGGQGHGYTF
>TRBJ1-1|-|TRBV7-6|-
TGTGCCAGCAGCTTAGGGGGGGCAGGGAACACTGAAGCTTTCTTT
CASSLGGAGNTEAFF
>TRBJ1-1|TRBD1|TRBV12-3/TRBV12-4|few
TGTGCCAGCAGCCAGACAGGGTTGAACACTGAAGCTTTCTTT
CASSQTGLNTEAFF
>TRBJ1-4|TRBD1|TRBV6-5|-
TGTGCCAGCAGTTACGGACAGGGTGAAGAAAAACTGTTTTTT
CASSYGQGEEKLFF
>TRBJ1-5|TRBD1|TRBV28|-
TGTGCCAGCAGTTTATGGGGACAGGGGGCGGCTCAGCCCCAGCATTTT
CASSLWGQGAAQPQHF
>TRBJ2-3|TRBD1|TRBV18|few
TGTGCCAGCTCACCTACCACCGGGACAGGGGTCGGCACAGATACGCAGTATTTT
CASSPTTGTGVGTDTQYF
>TRBJ1-3|-|TRBV29-1|few
TGCAGCGTTGAAGATCGACAGGACGAAAACACCATATATTTT
CSVEDRQDENTIYF
>TRBJ2-3|-|TRBV28|-
TGTGCCAGCAGTTCCCCCGAGAGCGCTTCAGATACGCAGTATTTT
CASSSPESASDTQYF
>TRBJ1-3|TRBD1|TRBV18|few
TGTGCCAGCTCACCCCGGGACAGCTCTGGAAACACCATATATTTT
CASSPRDSSGNTIYF
>TRBJ2-4|-|TRBV19|-
TGTGCCAGTAGTATTGAGTTGATAGCCAAAAACATTCAGTACTTC
CASSIELIAKNIQYF
>TRBJ2-5|TRBD2|TRBV20-1|few
TGCAGTGCTCCCCTAGCGGGAGGCCCAGGGACCCAGTACTTC
CSAPLAGGPGTQYF
>TRBJ1-1|TRBD1|TRBV29-1|-
TGCAGCGGGGGACAGAGCATGAGCACTGAAGCTTTCTTT
CSGGQSMSTEAFF
>TRBJ2-5|-|TRBV6-2/TRBV6-3|-
TGTGCCACGAAAAAAGGCGGGATACAAGAGACCCAGTACTTC
CATKKGGIQETQYF
>TRBJ2-2|-|TRBV4-3|-
TGCGCCAGCAGCCCGGGCTTAGGGTCCGGGGAGCTGTTTTTT
CASSPGLGSGELFF
>TRBJ1-5|-|TRBV10-3|few
TGTGCCATCAGTGATGGGCGGTCATATCAGCCCCAGCATTTT
CAISDGRSYQPQHF
>TRBJ1-5|TRBD1|TRBV20-1|few
TGCAGTGCTACCAGACAGGGGAGCAATCAGCCCCAGCATTTT
CSATRQGSNQPQHF
>TRBJ2-1|-|TRBV4-3|few
TGCGCCAGCAGCCGGTGGCGGGTCAATGAGCAGTTCTTC
CASSRWRVNEQFF
>TRBJ2-1|-|TRBV29-1|few
TGCAGCGTTGAGGGGAACTACAATGAGCAGTTCTTC
CSVEGNYNEQFF
>TRBJ2-3|TRBD2|TRBV2|-
TGTGCCAGCATTATTGCTAGCGGAGTCACAGATACGCAGTATTTT
CASIIASGVTDTQYF
>TRBJ1-5|TRBD1|TRBV20-1|few
TGCAGTGCTAGACCCGGGACAGGGGAGAACCAGCCCCAGCATTTT
CSARPGTGENQPQHF
>TRBJ1-2|TRBD1|TRBV12-3/TRBV12-4|few
TGTGCCAGCAGTCCCCGGGACAGTCGTAATGGCTACACCTTC
CASSPRDSRNGYTF
>TRBJ1-1|-|TRBV6-1|-
TGTGCCATCAAGGGACGGATGAACACTGAAGCTTTCTTT
CAIKGRMNTEAFF
>TRBJ2-4|TRBD2|TRBV5-5|-
TGTGCCAGCAGCTTGGAGCCAGGGAGGGACATTCAGTACTTC
CASSLEPGRDIQYF
>TRBJ1-1|-|TRBV7-9|few
TGTGCCAGCAGCTCGGACTGGGAAGCTTTCTTT
CASSSDWEAFF
>TRBJ2-2|-|TRBV6-1|-
TGTGCCAGCAGTGAGCCCGGGATGTGGGAGCTGTTTTTT
CASSEPGMWELFF
>TRBJ1-2|TRBD1|TRBV6-1|few
TGTGCCAGCAGTCAGGGGGCTGGGAATGGCTACACCTTC
CASSQGAGNGYTF
>TRBJ2-5|TRBD2|TRBV5-4|-
TGTGCCAGCAGCTACGGACTAGCGGGAGGGCCGTCCCAAGAGACCCAGTACTTC
CASSYGLAGGPSQETQYF
>TRBJ2-1|TRBD2|TRBV12-3/TRBV12-4|few
TGTGCCAGCAGTTTTAGTAGCGGGTCACCTTACTACAATGAGCAGTTCTTC
CASSFSSGSPYYNEQFF
>TRBJ2-2|-|TRBV6-1|few
TGTGCCAGCAGTCTGGTCCAATTCACCGGGGAGCTGTTTTTT
CASSLVQFTGELFF
>TRBJ2-7|-|TRBV12-3/TRBV12-4|-
TGTGCCAGCAGTTTACTTCCTAGCTCCCCACTAGTCTACGAGCAGTACTTC
CASSLLPSSPLVYEQYF
>TRBJ1-1|TRBD1|TRBV7-9|-
TGTGCCGGCCAGAAGGGACAGTATGAAGCTTTCTTT
CAGQKGQYEAFF
>TRBJ2-3|TRBD2|TRBV4-3|-
TGCGCCAGCAGCCAAGATTCCAGCGGGAGGGATACGCAGTATTTT
CASSQDSSGRDTQYF
>TRBJ2-3|TRBD2|TRBV5-1|-
TGCGCCAGCAGCATTCCGACTAGCGGGAACACAGATACGCAGTATTTT
CASSIPTSGNTDTQYF
>TRBJ1-1|TRBD1|TRBV6-5|few
TGTGCCAGCAGTTACGCCGGGACAGGTGGCTCGGGGAGAGCTTTCTTT
CASSYAGTGGSGRAFF
>TRBJ2-7|TRBD1|TRBV29-1|-
TGCAGCGTTGAAAGACAGGGGGCTTACGAGCAGTACTTC
CSVERQGAYEQYF
>TRBJ1-5|-|TRBV6-2/TRBV6-3|-
TGTGCCAGCAGTTGGGGGAACCGCAATCAGCCCCAGCATTTT
CASSWGNRNQPQHF